Included here is one T cell receptor beta chain sequence, with context. Its recognized antigen is unknown. No base quality values were provided; no much bigger clone lies one nucleotide off. The sample belongs to a study of blood T cell repertoires in COVID-19 (dated by TCRdb to 2018 to 2020). In terms of the full investigation: Collaborator samples came from the United States, Italy and Spain and covered acute and convalescent phases of COVID-19. The material from the prospective study consisted of cDNA or gDNA derived from T cells, B-cell-depleted T cells, or PBMCs. Deeply sampled blood TCRbeta repertoires from subjects exposed to, actively infected with, or recovered from COVID-19 were included in the dataset. The repertoires were released in a freely available public database meant as a resource for research on the immune response to SARS-CoV-2. The samples were drawn from the first 160 participants of the ongoing ImmuneRACE study and from 1,200 or so subjects provided by 6 global collaborators. The sample metadata nearly always contained a de-identified subject ID, COVID-19 status, age in years and sex. Where available, HLA class I and class II types were taken from metadata supplied by the sample provider and were not determined by assay-based typing. Findings and caveats that apply to the study as a whole: How much clinical and demographic metadata was included differed by source and by participant, and the metadata was provided uncurated.

Participants in the prospective study were aged about 18 to 95 years, lived in 24 United States geographic areas, and enrolled through a virtual design. In the prospective study, participants were assigned to cohorts based on the clinical history participants reported in a screening survey and a study questionnaire. Recovered participants in ImmuneRACE Cohort 3 were defined by two consecutive negative NP/OP PCR tests, clearance by a healthcare professional, or resolution of symptoms. Mobile phlebotomists in the prospective study collected whole blood, serum and a nasopharyngeal or oropharyngeal swab from every participant. Over a 2-month period, participants in the prospective study had the option of providing additional blood draws and questionnaires. Prospective study blood samples were shipped either frozen or at room temperature before DNA extraction. TCRbeta CDR3 regions were amplified from genomic DNA using the immunoSEQ Assay, a bias-controlled multiplex PCR. Concerning the study's data processing: Within the assay, amplification of reference gene primers was used to estimate how many nucleated cells each sample contained. To quantify the absolute abundance of each unique TCRbeta CDR3 rearrangement, sequence reads were collapsed and filtered. For each sample, productive Simpson clonality was calculated by taking the square root of Simpson's diversity index across productive rearrangements. In TCRdb, the immuneACCESS table is reduced to in-frame sequences with V and J assigned. These tables do not hold every clone; where another copy was compared, an unresolved V gene accounts for under half, and the others remain unexplained. The V and J calls and clone size were taken over from that table, and D and trimming were inferred from the DNA. This sample is represented by around 400,000 clones; 85% to 90% of them were singletons. The top ten constitute 1.5% to 2% of the sample.

CDR1 and CDR2 are read off the germline V gene as SGHDN and FVKESK. CDR3 length: 13 amino acids, cysteine to phenylalanine. Only the CDR3 part of the read is kept: 39 bases, read in frame from the first base. Between the V and J ends, shortened by 2 bases and 3 bases respectively, the junction contains 7 bases. Sequencing was carried out using PBMCs or T cells enriched from blood (not recorded which). Recombination joined TRBV14 with TRBJ1-2; the D gene cannot be named for sure. This clonotype was sampled from a woman aged 25-40 years who had recovered from COVID-19. This receptor carries the CDR3 CASSQLQYYGYTF. In nucleotide form, the sequence is TGTGCCAGCAGCCAATTGCAGTACTATGGCTACACCTTC.